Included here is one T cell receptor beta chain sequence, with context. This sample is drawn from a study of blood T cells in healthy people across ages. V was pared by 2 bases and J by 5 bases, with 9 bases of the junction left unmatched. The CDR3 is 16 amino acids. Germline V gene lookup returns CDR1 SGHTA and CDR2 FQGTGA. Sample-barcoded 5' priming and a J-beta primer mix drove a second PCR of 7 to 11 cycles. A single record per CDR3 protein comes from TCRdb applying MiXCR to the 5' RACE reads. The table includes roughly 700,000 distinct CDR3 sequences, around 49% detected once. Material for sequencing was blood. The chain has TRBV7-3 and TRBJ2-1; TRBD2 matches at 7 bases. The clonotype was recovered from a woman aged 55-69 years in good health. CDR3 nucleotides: TGTGCCAGCAGCTTAGGTGGGGAGGGCCGCAACAATGAGCAGTTCTTC. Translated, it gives CASSLGGEGRNNEQFF.